The rows below give T cell receptor beta chains drawn from one sample of a study of technical replicates of blood from a few donors. This table comes from immunoSEQ multiplex PCR, and its TCRdb copy is limited to in-frame clones, with some not included. Of roughly 14,000 clones in the sample, approximately 81% were seen once. The sample consisted of PBMCs. These receptors were obtained from a human donor in good health. Both conserved end residues are part of each CDR3. The order of the fields is V gene, clone size, D gene, J gene, CDR3 DNA, CDR3 protein. D genes are given only for firm matches. Some rows mark clone size as missing; the rest say once, few, many or name a class of expanded clone.

V: TRBV2; size: -; D: TRBD1; J: TRBJ1-1; DNA: TGTGCCAGCATAGTTGGACAGGGTGACACTGAAGCTTTCTTT; CDR3: CASIVGQGDTEAFF
V: TRBV10-3; size: -; D: -; J: TRBJ1-4; DNA: TGTGCCATCAGTGAGTCAGGGGGTTCTAATGAAAAACTGTTTTTT; CDR3: CAISESGGSNEKLFF
V: TRBV2; size: -; D: -; J: TRBJ1-4; DNA: TGTGCCAGCAGTGACACGGGGGGCAGGGGTGAAAAACTGTTTTTT; CDR3: CASSDTGGRGEKLFF
V: TRBV7-2; size: -; D: TRBD1; J: TRBJ1-4; DNA: TGTGCCAGCAGCCCCTCAGGACAGGGACGTGAAAAACTGTTTTTT; CDR3: CASSPSGQGREKLFF
V: TRBV4-1; size: -; D: TRBD1; J: TRBJ2-7; DNA: TGCGCCAGCAGCCAAGGTTCGTTCTGGGACAGGGGTAAGTACGAGCAGTACTTC; CDR3: CASSQGSFWDRGKYEQYF
V: TRBV7-8; size: -; D: -; J: TRBJ2-3; DNA: TGTGCCAGCAGCTCCTACACAGATACGCAGTATTTT; CDR3: CASSSYTDTQYF
V: TRBV18; size: -; D: TRBD2; J: TRBJ2-3; DNA: TGTGCCAGCTCACCACCGAGTGTTAGCGGGACCACAGATACGCAGTATTTT; CDR3: CASSPPSVSGTTDTQYF
V: TRBV19; size: -; D: -; J: TRBJ2-1; DNA: TGTGCCACCGACGGAGGCAGGGGATTCGGCAATGAGCAGTTCTTC; CDR3: CATDGGRGFGNEQFF
V: TRBV28; size: -; D: -; J: TRBJ2-7; DNA: TGTGCCAGCAATGAGGGTGACACCGACTACGAGCAGTACTTC; CDR3: CASNEGDTDYEQYF
V: TRBV25-1; size: -; D: -; J: TRBJ1-4; DNA: TGTGCCAGCAGTGAACCAGGGCGAACTAATGAAAAACTGTTTTTT; CDR3: CASSEPGRTNEKLFF
V: TRBV7-9; size: -; D: -; J: TRBJ1-2; DNA: TGTGCCAGCAGCTTCTTACAGGATGGCTACACCTTC; CDR3: CASSFLQDGYTF
V: TRBV11-2; size: -; D: TRBD2; J: TRBJ2-3; DNA: TGTGCCAGCAGCCGCCCGGGGGGGCGGGATACGCAGTATTTT; CDR3: CASSRPGGRDTQYF
V: TRBV7-3; size: once; D: TRBD1; J: TRBJ1-1; DNA: TGTGCCAGCAGCTCGACAGGGACCAACACTGAAGCTTTCTTT; CDR3: CASSSTGTNTEAFF
V: TRBV5-1; size: -; D: -; J: TRBJ2-7; DNA: TGCGCCAGTAAACGGACAGCCGGTACCTCCTACGAGCAGTACTTC; CDR3: CASKRTAGTSYEQYF
V: TRBV29-1; size: -; D: -; J: TRBJ2-1; DNA: TGCAGCGTTGAATTAGGTAGCGATGAGCAGTTCTTC; CDR3: CSVELGSDEQFF
V: TRBV10-1; size: -; D: -; J: TRBJ1-1; DNA: TGCGCCAGCAGTGATGTCGGGGGTGACACTGAAGCTTTCTTT; CDR3: CASSDVGGDTEAFF
V: TRBV7-3; size: -; D: TRBD1; J: TRBJ2-1; DNA: TGTGCCAGCAGCCAAGGACAGGTCTCCTACAATGAGCAGTTCTTC; CDR3: CASSQGQVSYNEQFF
V: TRBV27; size: -; D: TRBD1; J: TRBJ2-1; DNA: TGTGCCAGCAGCCCACAGGGGATCGGTCTTATTGAGCAGTTCTTC; CDR3: CASSPQGIGLIEQFF
V: TRBV11-2; size: -; D: -; J: TRBJ2-1; DNA: TGTGCCAGCGGCCATCCGGGCGGGATAAGTGTAAATGAGCAGTTCTTC; CDR3: CASGHPGGISVNEQFF
V: TRBV29-1; size: once; D: -; J: TRBJ1-2; DNA: TGCAGCGTTGAAGATCAGGCAGGCTTGGGCTACACCTTC; CDR3: CSVEDQAGLGYTF
V: TRBV14; size: few; D: TRBD1; J: TRBJ1-5; DNA: TGTGCCAGCAGCCCGACAGGGGGCAATCAGCCCCAGCATTTT; CDR3: CASSPTGGNQPQHF
V: TRBV7-9; size: -; D: TRBD2; J: TRBJ2-1; DNA: TGTGCCAGCAGCTTAGCGCTAGCGGGATATAATGAGCAGTTCTTC; CDR3: CASSLALAGYNEQFF
V: TRBV27; size: -; D: -; J: TRBJ2-5; DNA: TGTGCCAGCAGTTTAAGCGGAGAGACCCAGTACTTC; CDR3: CASSLSGETQYF
V: TRBV13; size: -; D: -; J: TRBJ1-1; DNA: TGTGCCAGCAGCTTCGGTAAAGAAACTGAAGCTTTCTTT; CDR3: CASSFGKETEAFF
V: TRBV2; size: few; D: TRBD1; J: TRBJ1-4; DNA: TGTGCCAGCAGGAGGACAGGGGGGTCCGCAACTAATGAAAAACTGTTTTTT; CDR3: CASRRTGGSATNEKLFF
V: TRBV19; size: -; D: TRBD2; J: TRBJ2-1; DNA: TGTGCCAGTAGCGGGACTAGCGGGAGGCCGAATGAGCAGTTCTTC; CDR3: CASSGTSGRPNEQFF
V: TRBV7-2; size: few; D: -; J: TRBJ1-5; DNA: TGTGCCAGCAGCTTAGACCGGGGAAATCAGCCCCAGCATTTT; CDR3: CASSLDRGNQPQHF
V: TRBV10-3; size: -; D: -; J: TRBJ2-2; DNA: TGTGCCATCAGTACCCTCGGCAGGGGGGCGCTTGAAGGTTCCGGGGAGCTGTTTTTT; CDR3: CAISTLGRGALEGSGELFF
V: TRBV19; size: few; D: -; J: TRBJ2-1; DNA: TGTGCCAGTAGTATCGGAGGGTCCTACAATGAGCAGTTCTTC; CDR3: CASSIGGSYNEQFF
V: TRBV10-2; size: -; D: TRBD1; J: TRBJ1-2; DNA: TGCGCCAGCAATCTAAACCGGGACAGTTCCCCCTATGGCTACACCTTC; CDR3: CASNLNRDSSPYGYTF
V: TRBV9; size: -; D: -; J: TRBJ2-3; DNA: TGTGCCAGCAGCGTAGATCCTAGCACAGATACGCAGTATTTT; CDR3: CASSVDPSTDTQYF
V: TRBV7-8; size: -; D: TRBD1; J: TRBJ1-1; DNA: TGTGCCAGCCGCCCGACAGGGGGAATTGAAGCTTTCTTT; CDR3: CASRPTGGIEAFF
V: TRBV11-3; size: -; D: -; J: TRBJ2-1; DNA: TGTGCCAGCAGCCGCAGGGACTCCTACAATGAGCAGTTCTTC; CDR3: CASSRRDSYNEQFF